This TCR beta chain was obtained from a study of beta chain features in type 1 diabetes. All of the isolated RNA was reverse transcribed, so expressed TCRB transcripts were sequenced. Sequenced by immunoSEQ multiplex PCR; TCRdb stores in-frame clones only, minus some. The repertoire has under 550,000 clones, roughly an eighth of them found once; the top ten carry about 0.042%. Germline V gives CDR1 GTSNPN, CDR2 SVGIG (reference sequence). The CDR3 consists of 17 residues. V was cut by 0 bases and J by 0 bases, with 12 bases left in between. About this clone: Antigen: not known. Other DNA sequences in this sample translate to the same CDR3.

Notes on the study in general: In patients and controls equally, PCR might favor templates that are shorter. A closer apparent resemblance between naive, central memory and Treg TCRB repertoires was seen in patients than in healthy donors.

Each of the CD4+ naive, central memory, regulatory and stem cell-like memory populations was sorted via CD45RO/CCR7/CD25/CD127/CD95/CD27. The rearrangement joins TRBV30 to TRBJ2-6; no definite D call. The sequencing input was naive CD4+ T cells from blood. The sequence was collected from a woman younger than 30 in good health. The CDR3 nucleotides are TGTGCCTGGAGTGTAGGACGGACGAGCTCTGGGGCCAACGTCCTGACTTTC. Residues: CAWSVGRTSSGANVLTF.